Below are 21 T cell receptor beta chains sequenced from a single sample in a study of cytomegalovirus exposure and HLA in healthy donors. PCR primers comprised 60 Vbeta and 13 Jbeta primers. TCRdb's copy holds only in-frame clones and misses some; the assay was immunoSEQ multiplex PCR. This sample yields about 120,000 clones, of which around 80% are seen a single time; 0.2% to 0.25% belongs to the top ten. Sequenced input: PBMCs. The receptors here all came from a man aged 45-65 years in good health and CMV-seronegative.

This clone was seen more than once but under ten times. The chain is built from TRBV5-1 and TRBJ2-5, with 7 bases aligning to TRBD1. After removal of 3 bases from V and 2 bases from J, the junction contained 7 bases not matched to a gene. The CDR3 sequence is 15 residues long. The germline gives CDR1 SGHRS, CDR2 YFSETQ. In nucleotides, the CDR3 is TGCGCCAGCAGCTGGGGGACAGAGAAACAAGAGACCCAGTACTTC. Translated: CASSWGTEKQETQYF.

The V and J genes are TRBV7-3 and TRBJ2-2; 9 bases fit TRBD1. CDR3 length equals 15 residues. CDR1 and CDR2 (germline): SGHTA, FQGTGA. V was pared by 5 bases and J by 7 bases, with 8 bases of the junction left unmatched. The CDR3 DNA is TGTGCCAGCAGCCCATGGGACAGGGATGACGGGGAGCTGTTTTTT. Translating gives CASSPWDRDDGELFF. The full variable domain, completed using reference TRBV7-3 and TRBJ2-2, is GAGVSQTPSNKVTEKGKYVELRCDPISGHTALYWYRQSLGQGPEFLIYFQGTGAADDSGLPNDRFFAVRPEGSVSTLKIQRTERGDSAVYLCASSPWDRDDGELFFGEGSRLTVL.

CDR3 in amino acids: CASSQVAAGVPNTGELFF. CDR3 sequence (DNA): TGCGCCAGCAGCCAAGTAGCAGCGGGGGTTCCGAACACCGGGGAGCTGTTTTTT. The V and J genes are TRBV4-3 and TRBJ2-2; 8 nucleotides agree with TRBD2. This CDR3 has 18 residues. V lost 1 base to trimming and J lost 0 bases; unmatched junction nucleotides: 7. The germline V gene has CDR1 LGHNA and CDR2 YSLEER.

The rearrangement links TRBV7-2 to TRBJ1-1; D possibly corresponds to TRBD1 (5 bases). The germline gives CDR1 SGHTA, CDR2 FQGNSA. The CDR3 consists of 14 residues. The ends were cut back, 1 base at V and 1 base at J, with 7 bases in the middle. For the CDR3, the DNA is TGTGCCAGCAGCTTAGGGGGGGGGAACACTGAAGCTTTCTTT. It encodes CASSLGGGNTEAFF.

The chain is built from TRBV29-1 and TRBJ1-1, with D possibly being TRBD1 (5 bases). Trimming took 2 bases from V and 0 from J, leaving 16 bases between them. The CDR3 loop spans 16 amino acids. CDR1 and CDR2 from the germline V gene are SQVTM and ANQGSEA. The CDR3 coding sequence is TGCAGCGTTGAATCGAGTACAGGACCCATGAACACTGAAGCTTTCTTT. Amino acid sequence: CSVESSTGPMNTEAFF.

This CDR3 is CASSEGSHRISGNTIYF. Written as DNA, the CDR3 is TGTGCCAGCAGTGAAGGTTCCCACAGGATCTCTGGAAACACCATATATTTT. The chain has TRBV25-1 and TRBJ1-3; D might be TRBD1 (5 bases). The ends were cut back, 2 bases at V and 0 bases at J, with 14 bases in the middle. The CDR3 runs to 17 residues. Germline-derived CDR1 and CDR2 are MGHDK and SYGVNS. Looking up the rest from reference TRBV25-1 and TRBJ1-3 gives the full variable domain: EADIYQTPRYLVIGTGKKITLECSQTMGHDKMYWYQQDPGMELHLIHYSYGVNSTEKGDLSSESTVSRIRTEHFPLTLESARPSHTSQYLCASSEGSHRISGNTIYFGEGSWLTVV.

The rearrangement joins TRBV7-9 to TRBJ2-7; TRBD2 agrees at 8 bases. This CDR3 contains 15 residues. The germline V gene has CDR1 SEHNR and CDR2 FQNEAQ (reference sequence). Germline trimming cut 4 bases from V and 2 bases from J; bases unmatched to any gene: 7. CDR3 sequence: CASSSSRGGAYEQYF. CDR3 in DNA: TGTGCCAGCAGCTCATCCCGGGGGGGAGCCTACGAGCAGTACTTC.

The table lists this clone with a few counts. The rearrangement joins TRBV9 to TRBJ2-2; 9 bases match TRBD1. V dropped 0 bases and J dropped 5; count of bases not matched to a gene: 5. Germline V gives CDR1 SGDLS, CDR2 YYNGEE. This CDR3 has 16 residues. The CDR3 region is CASSVGRQGVTGELFF. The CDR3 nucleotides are TGTGCCAGCAGCGTAGGGAGACAGGGGGTAACCGGGGAGCTGTTTTTT.

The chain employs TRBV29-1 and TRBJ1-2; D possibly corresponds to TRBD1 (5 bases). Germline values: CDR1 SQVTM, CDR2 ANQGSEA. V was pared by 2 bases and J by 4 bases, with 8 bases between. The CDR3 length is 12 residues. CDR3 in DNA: TGCAGCGTTGAACTGACAGCCTATGGCTACACCTTC. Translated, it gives CSVELTAYGYTF.

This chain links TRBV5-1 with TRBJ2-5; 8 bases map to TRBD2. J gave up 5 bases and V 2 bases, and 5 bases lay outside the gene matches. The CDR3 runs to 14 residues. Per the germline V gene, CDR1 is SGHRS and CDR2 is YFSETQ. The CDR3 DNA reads TGCGCCAGCAGCTTTCAGGGCGGGGGGGAGACCCAGTACTTC. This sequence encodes CASSFQGGGETQYF.

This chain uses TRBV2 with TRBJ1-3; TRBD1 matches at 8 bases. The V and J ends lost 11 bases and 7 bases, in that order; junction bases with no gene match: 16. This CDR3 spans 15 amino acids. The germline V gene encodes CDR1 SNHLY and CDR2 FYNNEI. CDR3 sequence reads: CAGGQGMEGWNTIYF. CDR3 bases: TGTGCCGGTGGACAGGGTATGGAGGGGTGGAACACCATATATTTT.

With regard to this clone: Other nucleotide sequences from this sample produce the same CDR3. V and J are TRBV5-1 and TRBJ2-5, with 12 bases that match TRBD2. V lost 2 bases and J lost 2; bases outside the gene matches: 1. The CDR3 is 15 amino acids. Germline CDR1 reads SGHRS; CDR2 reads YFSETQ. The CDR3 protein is CASSLTSGGQETQYF. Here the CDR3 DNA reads TGCGCCAGCAGCTTAACTAGCGGGGGGCAAGAGACCCAGTACTTC.

Written as DNA, the CDR3 is TGTGCCAGCTCACCTAAGGAAGGGGGCGGGACCTTC. Residues: CASSPKEGGGTF. V and J are TRBV18 and TRBJ1-2; 7 bases match TRBD1. Germline lookup yields CDR1 KGHSH and CDR2 LQKENI. The CDR3 is 12 amino acids. Trimming cost V 3 bases and J 14 bases; bases outside gene matches: 9.

The CDR3 DNA reads as TGTGCCAGCAGCTTGGGACAGACTTCCTACGAGCAGTACTTC. It specifies CASSLGQTSYEQYF. This rearrangement joins TRBV9 to TRBJ2-7; TRBD1 aligns across 7 bases. The V and J ends lost 4 bases and 1 base, in that order; junction bases with no gene match: 5. This CDR3 region has 14 residues. From germline, CDR1 is SGDLS and CDR2 YYNGEE.

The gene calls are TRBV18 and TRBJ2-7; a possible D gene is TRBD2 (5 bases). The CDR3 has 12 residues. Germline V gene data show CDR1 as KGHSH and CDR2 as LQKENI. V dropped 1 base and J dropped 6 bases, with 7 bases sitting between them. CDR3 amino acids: CASSPRGSEQYF. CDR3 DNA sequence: TGTGCCAGCTCACCACGAGGGAGCGAGCAGTACTTC.

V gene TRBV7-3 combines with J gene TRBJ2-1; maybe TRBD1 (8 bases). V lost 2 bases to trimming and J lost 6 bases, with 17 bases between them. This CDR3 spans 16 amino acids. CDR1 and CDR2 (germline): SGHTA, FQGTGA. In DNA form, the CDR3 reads TGTGCCAGCAGCTTAGGACAGGGAGGGAAGGTCAATGAGCAGTTCTTC. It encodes CASSLGQGGKVNEQFF.

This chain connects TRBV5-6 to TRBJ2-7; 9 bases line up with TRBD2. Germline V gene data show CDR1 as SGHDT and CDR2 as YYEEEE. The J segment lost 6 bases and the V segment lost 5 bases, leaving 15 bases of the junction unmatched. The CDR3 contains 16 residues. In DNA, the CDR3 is TGTGCCAGCAGGGAGACGAGCGGGAGGTCCCTCGGCGAGCAGTACTTC. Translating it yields CASRETSGRSLGEQYF.

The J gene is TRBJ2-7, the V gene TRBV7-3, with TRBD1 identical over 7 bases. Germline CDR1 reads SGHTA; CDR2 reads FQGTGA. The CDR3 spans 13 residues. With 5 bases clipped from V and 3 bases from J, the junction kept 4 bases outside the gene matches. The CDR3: CASSQTGIYEQYF. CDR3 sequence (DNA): TGTGCCAGCAGCCAGACAGGGATCTACGAGCAGTACTTC.

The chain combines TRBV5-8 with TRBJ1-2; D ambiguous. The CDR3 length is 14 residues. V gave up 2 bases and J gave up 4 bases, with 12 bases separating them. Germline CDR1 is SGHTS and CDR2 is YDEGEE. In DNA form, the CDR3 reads TGTGCCAGCAGCTTTGAGGCAGCCACCTATGGCTACACCTTC. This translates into CASSFEAATYGYTF.

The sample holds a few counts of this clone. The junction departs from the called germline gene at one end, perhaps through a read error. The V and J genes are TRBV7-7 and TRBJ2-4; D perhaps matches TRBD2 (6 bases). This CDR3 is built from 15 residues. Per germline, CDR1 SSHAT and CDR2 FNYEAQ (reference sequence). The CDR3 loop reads CASSFGGLAKNIQYF. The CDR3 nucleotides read TGTGCTAGCAGCTTTGGGGGACTAGCCAAAAACATTCAGTACTTC.

The CDR3 is CASTPKVGGATDTQYF. The CDR3 DNA follows: TGTGCCAGCACCCCTAAGGTCGGGGGGGCCACAGATACGCAGTATTTT. This chain links TRBV7-9 with TRBJ2-3, with TRBD2 identical over 8 bases. Looked up from germline, CDR1 is SEHNR and CDR2 is FQNEAQ (reference sequence). V trimming: 7 bases; J trimming: 2 bases; junction bases outside the gene matches: 11. The CDR3 sequence is 16 residues long.